This T cell receptor (beta chain) was recovered during a study of blood T cell repertoires in COVID-19. The V gene's germline CDR1 is MGHRA and CDR2 YSYEKL. The CDR3 contains 18 residues. The J segment lost 2 bases and the V segment lost 0 bases, leaving 12 bases of the junction unmatched. Sequencing used immunoSEQ multiplex PCR; TCRdb keeps in-frame clones, though not all of them. The table has about 270,000 clones, about 89% seen once. Participants, about 18 to 100 years old, spanned approximately 25 US areas. The TCR sequence derives from a woman aged 18-35 years who had recovered from COVID-19. Sequencing was carried out using PBMCs or T cells enriched from blood (not recorded which). This chain links TRBV4-1 with TRBJ2-7, with TRBD2 identical over 8 bases. The CDR3 DNA is TGCGCCAGCAGCCAAGATATTGCGGGGGGAGTCGTAACCTACGAGCAGTACTTC. It codes for CASSQDIAGGVVTYEQYF.